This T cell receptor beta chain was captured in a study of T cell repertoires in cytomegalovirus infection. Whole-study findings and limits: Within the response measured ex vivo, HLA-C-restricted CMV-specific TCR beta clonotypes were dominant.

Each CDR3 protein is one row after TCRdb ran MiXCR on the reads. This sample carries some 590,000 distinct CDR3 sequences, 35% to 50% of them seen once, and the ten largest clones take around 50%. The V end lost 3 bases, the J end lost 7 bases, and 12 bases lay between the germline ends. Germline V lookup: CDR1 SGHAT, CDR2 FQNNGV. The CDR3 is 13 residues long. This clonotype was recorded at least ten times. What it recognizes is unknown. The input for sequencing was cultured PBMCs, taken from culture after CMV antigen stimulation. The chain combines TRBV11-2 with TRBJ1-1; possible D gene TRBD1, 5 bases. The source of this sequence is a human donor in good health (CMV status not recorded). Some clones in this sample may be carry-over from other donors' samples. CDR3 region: CASSFKTAFEAFF. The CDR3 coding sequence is TGTGCCAGCAGCTTTAAGACAGCCTTTGAAGCTTTCTTT.